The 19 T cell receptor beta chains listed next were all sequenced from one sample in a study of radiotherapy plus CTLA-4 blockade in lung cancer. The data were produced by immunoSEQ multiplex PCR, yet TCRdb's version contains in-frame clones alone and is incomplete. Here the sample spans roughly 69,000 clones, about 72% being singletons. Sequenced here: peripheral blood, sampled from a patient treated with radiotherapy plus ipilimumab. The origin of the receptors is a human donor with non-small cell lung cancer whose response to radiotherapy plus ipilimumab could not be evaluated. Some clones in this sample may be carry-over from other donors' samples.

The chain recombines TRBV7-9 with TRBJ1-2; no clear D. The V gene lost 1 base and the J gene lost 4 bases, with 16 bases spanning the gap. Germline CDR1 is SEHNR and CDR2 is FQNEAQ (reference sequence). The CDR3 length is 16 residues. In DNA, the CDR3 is TGTGCCAGCAGCTTAGTAGGAGATCCCGAAGTCTATGGCTACACCTTC. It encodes CASSLVGDPEVYGYTF.

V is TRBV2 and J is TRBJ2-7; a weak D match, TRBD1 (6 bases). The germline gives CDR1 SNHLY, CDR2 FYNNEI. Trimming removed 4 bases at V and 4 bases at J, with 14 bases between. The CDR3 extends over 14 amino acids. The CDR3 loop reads CASSAQGVGYEQYF. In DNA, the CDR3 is TGTGCCAGCAGTGCACAGGGAGTTGGTTACGAGCAGTACTTC. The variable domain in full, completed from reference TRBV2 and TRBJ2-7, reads EPEVTQTPSHQVTQMGQEVILRCVPISNHLYFYWYRQILGQKVEFLVSFYNNEISEKSEIFDDQFSVERPDGSNFTLKIRSTKLEDSAMYFCASSAQGVGYEQYFGPGTRLTVT.

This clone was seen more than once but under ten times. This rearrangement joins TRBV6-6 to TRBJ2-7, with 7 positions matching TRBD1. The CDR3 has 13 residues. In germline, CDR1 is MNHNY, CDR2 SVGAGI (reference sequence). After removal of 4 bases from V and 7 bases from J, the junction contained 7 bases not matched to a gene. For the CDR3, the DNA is TGTGCCAGCAGTTCCACAGGGGTACAAGAGCAGTACTTC. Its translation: CASSSTGVQEQYF.

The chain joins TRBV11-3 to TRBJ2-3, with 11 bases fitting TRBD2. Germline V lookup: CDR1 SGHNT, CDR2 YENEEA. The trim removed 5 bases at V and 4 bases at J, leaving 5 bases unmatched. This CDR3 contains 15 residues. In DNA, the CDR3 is TGTGCCAGCAGCACCACTAGCGGGGGCCCAGATACGCAGTATTTT. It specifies CASSTTSGGPDTQYF.

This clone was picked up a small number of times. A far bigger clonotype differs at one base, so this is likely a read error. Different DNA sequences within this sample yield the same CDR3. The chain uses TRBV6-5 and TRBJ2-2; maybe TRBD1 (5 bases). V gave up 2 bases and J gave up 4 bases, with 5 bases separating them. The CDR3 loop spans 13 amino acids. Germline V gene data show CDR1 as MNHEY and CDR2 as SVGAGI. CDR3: CASSYRGTGELFF. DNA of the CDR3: TGTGCCAGCAGTTACAGGGGCACCGGGGAGCTGTTTTTT.

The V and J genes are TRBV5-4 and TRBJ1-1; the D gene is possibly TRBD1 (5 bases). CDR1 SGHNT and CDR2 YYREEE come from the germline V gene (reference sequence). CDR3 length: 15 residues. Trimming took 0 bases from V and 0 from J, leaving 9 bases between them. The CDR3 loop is CASSLGTPMNTEAFF. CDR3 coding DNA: TGTGCCAGCAGCTTGGGGACACCTATGAACACTGAAGCTTTCTTT.

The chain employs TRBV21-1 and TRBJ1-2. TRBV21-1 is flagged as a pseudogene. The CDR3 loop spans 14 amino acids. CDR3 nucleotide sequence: TGTGCCAGCAGCAAAGAAGGGAGGGGCTATGGCTACACCTTC. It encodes CASSKEGRGYGYTF.

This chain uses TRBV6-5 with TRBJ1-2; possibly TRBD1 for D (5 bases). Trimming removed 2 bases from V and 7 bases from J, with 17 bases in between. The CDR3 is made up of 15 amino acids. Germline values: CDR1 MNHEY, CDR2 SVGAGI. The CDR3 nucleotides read TGTGCCAGCAGTTACGCGGTCCGGGGCGGGGGTGGCTACACCTTC. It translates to CASSYAVRGGGGYTF.

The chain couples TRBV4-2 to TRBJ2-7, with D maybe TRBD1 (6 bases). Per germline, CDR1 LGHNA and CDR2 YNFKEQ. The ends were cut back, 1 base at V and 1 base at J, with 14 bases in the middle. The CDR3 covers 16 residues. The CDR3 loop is CASSQVPGTNSYEQYF. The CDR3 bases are TGTGCCAGCAGCCAAGTACCCGGGACAAATTCCTACGAGCAGTACTTC.

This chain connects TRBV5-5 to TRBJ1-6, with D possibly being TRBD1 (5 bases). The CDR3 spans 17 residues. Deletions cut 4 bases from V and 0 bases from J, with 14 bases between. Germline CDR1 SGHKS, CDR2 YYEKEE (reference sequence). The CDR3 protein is CASSPETASSYNSPLHF. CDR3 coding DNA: TGTGCCAGCAGCCCGGAGACAGCCTCCTCCTATAATTCACCCCTCCACTTT.

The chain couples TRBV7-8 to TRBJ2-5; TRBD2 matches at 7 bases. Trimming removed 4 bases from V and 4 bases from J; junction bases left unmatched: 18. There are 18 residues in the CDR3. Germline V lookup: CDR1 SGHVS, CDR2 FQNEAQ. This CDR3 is CASSSFGVAGRFVETQYF. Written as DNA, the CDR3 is TGTGCCAGCAGCTCCTTTGGGGTAGCGGGCCGTTTTGTAGAGACCCAGTACTTC.

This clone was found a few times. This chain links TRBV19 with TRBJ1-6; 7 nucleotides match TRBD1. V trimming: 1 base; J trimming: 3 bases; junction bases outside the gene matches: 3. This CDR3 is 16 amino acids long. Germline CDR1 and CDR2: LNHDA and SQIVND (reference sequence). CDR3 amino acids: CASSIARDSYNSPLHF. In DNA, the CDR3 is TGTGCCAGTAGTATAGCCCGGGACAGCTATAATTCACCCCTCCACTTT.

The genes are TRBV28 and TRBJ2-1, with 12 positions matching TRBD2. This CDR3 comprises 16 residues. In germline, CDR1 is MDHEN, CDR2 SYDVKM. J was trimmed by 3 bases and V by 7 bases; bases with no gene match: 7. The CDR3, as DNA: TGTGCCAGCACCAGCCTAGCGGGGGGGCTCTACAATGAGCAGTTCTTC. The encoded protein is CASTSLAGGLYNEQFF.

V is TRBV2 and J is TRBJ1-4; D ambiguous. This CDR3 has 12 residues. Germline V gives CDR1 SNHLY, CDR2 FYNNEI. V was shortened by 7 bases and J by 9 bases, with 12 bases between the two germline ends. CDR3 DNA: TGTGCCAGCACGGAGGGAATGAAAAAACTGTTTTTT. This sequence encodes CASTEGMKKLFF.

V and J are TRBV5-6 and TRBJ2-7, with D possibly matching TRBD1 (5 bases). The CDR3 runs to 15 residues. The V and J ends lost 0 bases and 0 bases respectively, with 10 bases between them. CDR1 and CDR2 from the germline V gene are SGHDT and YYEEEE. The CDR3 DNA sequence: TGTGCCAGCAGCTTGGGTGGCAGGGCCTCCTACGAGCAGTACTTC. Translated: CASSLGGRASYEQYF.

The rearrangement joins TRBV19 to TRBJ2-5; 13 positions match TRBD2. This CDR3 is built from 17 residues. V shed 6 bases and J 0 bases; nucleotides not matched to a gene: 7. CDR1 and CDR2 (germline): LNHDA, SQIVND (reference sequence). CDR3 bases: TGTGCCAGTAGGGACACGGGACTAGCGGGGTACCAAGAGACCCAGTACTTC. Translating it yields CASRDTGLAGYQETQYF.

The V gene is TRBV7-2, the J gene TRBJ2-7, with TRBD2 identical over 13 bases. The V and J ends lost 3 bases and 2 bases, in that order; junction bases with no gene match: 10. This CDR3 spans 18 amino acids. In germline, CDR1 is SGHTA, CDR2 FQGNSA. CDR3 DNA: TGTGCCAGCAGCTTCCGGACTAGCGGGGGCGGATTAACCTACGAGCAGTACTTC. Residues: CASSFRTSGGGLTYEQYF. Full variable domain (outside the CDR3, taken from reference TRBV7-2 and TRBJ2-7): GAGVSQSPSNKVTEKGKDVELRCDPISGHTALYWYRQSLGQGLEFLIYFQGNSAPDKSGLPSDRFSAERTGGSVSTLTIQRTQQEDSAVYLCASSFRTSGGGLTYEQYFGPGTRLTVT.

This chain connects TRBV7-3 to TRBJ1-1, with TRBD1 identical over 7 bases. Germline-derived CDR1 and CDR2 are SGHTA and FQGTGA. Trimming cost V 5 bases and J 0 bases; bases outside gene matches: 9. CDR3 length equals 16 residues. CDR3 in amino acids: CASSPGQVVMNTEAFF. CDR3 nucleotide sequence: TGTGCCAGCAGCCCCGGACAGGTGGTCATGAACACTGAAGCTTTCTTT.

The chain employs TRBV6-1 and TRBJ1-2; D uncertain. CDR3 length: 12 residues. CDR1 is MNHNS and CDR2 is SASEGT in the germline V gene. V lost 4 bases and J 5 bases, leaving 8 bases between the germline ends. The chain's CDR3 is CASSVGIYGYTF. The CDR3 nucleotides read TGTGCCAGCAGTGTGGGCATTTATGGCTACACCTTC.